This passage covers 21 T cell receptor beta chains from one sample sequenced in a study of radiotherapy plus CTLA-4 blockade in lung cancer. Here immunoSEQ multiplex PCR was the method, and the copy in TCRdb shows in-frame clones only, minus some. The data hold over 100,000 clones, with 85% to 90% observed a single time. The sample consisted of peripheral blood, taken from a patient treated with radiotherapy plus ipilimumab. Every receptor here comes from a human donor with non-small cell lung cancer that progressed on radiotherapy plus ipilimumab.

The chain employs TRBV19 and TRBJ1-2; weak D call: TRBD1 (6 bases). The germline gives CDR1 LNHDA, CDR2 SQIVND (reference sequence). V lost 10 bases and J lost 1, with 16 bases in between. The CDR3 is 14 amino acids. CDR3 protein: CATKDRQLNYGYTF. DNA for the CDR3: TGTGCCACCAAGGACAGACAACTTAACTATGGCTACACCTTC.

V and J are TRBV27 and TRBJ1-2, with D possibly TRBD1 on 5 matching bases. There are 13 residues in the CDR3. Trimming cost V 5 bases and J 6 bases, with 13 bases left between them. Germline V gives CDR1 MNHEY, CDR2 SMNVEV (reference sequence). As DNA, the CDR3 is TGTGCCAGCAGTACCGACTTGGGGGATGGCTACACCTTC. It yields the protein CASSTDLGDGYTF.

The V call is TRBV6-1, the J call TRBJ2-7, with 8 nucleotides matching TRBD2. The junction had 5 bases not matched to a gene; V was cut back by 6 bases and J by 4 bases. The V gene's germline CDR1 is MNHNS and CDR2 SASEGT. The CDR3 sequence is 13 residues long. The CDR3 here is CASRGAGVYEQYF. CDR3 DNA sequence: TGTGCCAGCAGGGGAGCGGGAGTTTACGAGCAGTACTTC.

The V and J genes are TRBV9 and TRBJ2-7; 7 positions agree with TRBD2. CDR3 length equals 14 residues. The trim removed 5 bases at V and 2 bases at J, leaving 7 bases unmatched. Per germline, CDR1 SGDLS and CDR2 YYNGEE. CDR3 in amino acids: CASSASGSPYEQYF. The CDR3 DNA reads as TGTGCCAGCAGTGCTAGCGGAAGTCCCTACGAGCAGTACTTC.

V and J are TRBV6-1 and TRBJ2-1, with 10 bases identical to TRBD2. V dropped 8 bases and J dropped 4; count of bases not matched to a gene: 8. Germline loops: CDR1 MNHNS, CDR2 SASEGT. The CDR3 length is 15 residues. This CDR3 reads CASSPLAGVYNEQFF. DNA for the CDR3: TGTGCCAGCTCCCCCCTAGCGGGAGTATACAATGAGCAGTTCTTC.

The CDR3 protein is CASSLGQGTDIQYF. The CDR3 nucleotides are TGTGCCAGCAGCTTGGGACAGGGGACGGACATTCAGTACTTC. The genes are TRBV5-6 and TRBJ2-4; 8 bases match TRBD1. V shed 0 bases and J 8 bases; nucleotides not matched to a gene: 4. The V gene's germline CDR1 is SGHDT and CDR2 YYEEEE. CDR3 size: 14 residues. The variable domain in full, completed from reference TRBV5-6 and TRBJ2-4, reads DAGVTQSPTHLIKTRGQQVTLRCSPKSGHDTVSWYQQALGQGPQFIFQYYEEEERQRGNFPDRFSGHQFPNYSSELNVNALLLGDSALYLCASSLGQGTDIQYFGAGTRLSVL.

This chain links TRBV5-1 with TRBJ2-4; D unresolved. CDR3 length equals 14 residues. CDR1 and CDR2 (germline): SGHRS, YFSETQ. Trimming took off 1 base at V and 3 bases at J, with 8 bases between the two ends. In DNA, the CDR3 is TGCGCCAGCAGCTTGACGCCAGACAAAAACATTCAGTACTTC. Amino acids: CASSLTPDKNIQYF. Using reference TRBV5-1 and TRBJ2-4 for the parts outside the CDR3, the full variable domain is KAGVTQTPRYLIKTRGQQVTLSCSPISGHRSVSWYQQTPGQGLQFLFEYFSETQRNKGNFPGRFSGRQFSNSRSEMNVSTLELGDSALYLCASSLTPDKNIQYFGAGTRLSVL.

CDR3 sequence reads: CAGGLDSGPTYEQYF. Here the CDR3 DNA reads TGTGCCGGGGGGTTAGATAGCGGACCCACCTACGAGCAGTACTTC. The chain joins TRBV6-5 to TRBJ2-7; tentative D call: TRBD2 (6 bases). Germline CDR1 MNHEY, CDR2 SVGAGI. The V end lost 11 bases, the J end lost 2 bases, and 22 bases lay between the germline ends. The CDR3 consists of 15 residues.

This chain links TRBV2 with TRBJ2-7; 8 nucleotides match TRBD2. Looked up from germline, CDR1 is SNHLY and CDR2 is FYNNEI. After removal of 2 bases from V and 1 base from J, the junction contained 4 bases not matched to a gene. The CDR3 runs 15 residues. CDR3 nucleotides: TGTGCCAGCAGTGAACGACTAGCGCCTTCCTACGAGCAGTACTTC. Protein sequence: CASSERLAPSYEQYF.

The V gene is TRBV5-1, the J gene TRBJ1-3, with D perhaps matching TRBD1 (6 bases). Trimming pared 8 bases from V and 0 bases from J, leaving 15 bases between. CDR1 is SGHRS, CDR2 YFSETQ, per germline. This CDR3 comprises 15 residues. CDR3 sequence reads: CASSDRPSSGNTIYF. CDR3 DNA sequence: TGCGCCAGTAGCGACAGGCCAAGCTCTGGAAACACCATATATTTT.

The chain combines TRBV15 with TRBJ1-2; possibly TRBD1 for D (5 bases). The CDR3 is 13 residues long. Per germline, CDR1 LNHNV and CDR2 YYDKDF (reference sequence). Trimming cost V 3 bases and J 6 bases, with 11 bases left between them. The CDR3 is CATSRDIENGYTF. Written as DNA, the CDR3 is TGTGCCACCAGCAGGGACATAGAAAATGGCTACACCTTC.

CDR3 in DNA: TGTGCCAGCAGTCCGGACCTCGGAAACACCATATATTTT. It yields the protein CASSPDLGNTIYF. The chain links TRBV2 to TRBJ1-3; D ambiguous. Germline CDR1 reads SNHLY; CDR2 reads FYNNEI. V shed 5 bases and J shed 4 bases, with 9 bases lying between them. CDR3 size: 13 residues.

The chain is built from TRBV5-1 and TRBJ2-7; 12 bases align to TRBD2. Germline V gives CDR1 SGHRS, CDR2 YFSETQ. V was pared by 4 bases and J by 2 bases, with 4 bases of the junction left unmatched. The CDR3 consists of 15 residues. CDR3 in DNA: TGCGCCAGCAGCCACGGACTAGCGGGAACCTACGAGCAGTACTTC. Protein: CASSHGLAGTYEQYF. The entire variable domain, with the rest obtained from reference TRBV5-1 and TRBJ2-7, is as follows: KAGVTQTPRYLIKTRGQQVTLSCSPISGHRSVSWYQQTPGQGLQFLFEYFSETQRNKGNFPGRFSGRQFSNSRSEMNVSTLELGDSALYLCASSHGLAGTYEQYFGPGTRLTVT.

The genes are TRBV11-3 and TRBJ2-7, with 10 bases matching TRBD2. CDR1 is SGHNT, CDR2 YENEEA, per germline. V gave up 0 bases and J gave up 3 bases; unmatched junction bases: 2. This CDR3 spans 15 amino acids. CDR3: CASSLEAGGSYEQYF. As DNA, the CDR3 is TGTGCCAGCAGCTTAGAAGCGGGAGGGAGCTACGAGCAGTACTTC.

Only one count was recorded for this clone. V usage is TRBV7-2 and J usage is TRBJ1-2; 7 bases match TRBD1. The CDR3 consists of 16 residues. From germline, CDR1 is SGHTA and CDR2 FQGNSA. Trimming at V came to 3 bases and at J to 4 bases, leaving 11 bases not matched to a gene. CDR3 sequence (DNA): TGTGCCAGCAGCTTCTCAGGGGGAGGCGAATCCTATGGCTACACCTTC. It translates to CASSFSGGGESYGYTF.

V gene TRBV4-2 combines with J gene TRBJ1-2, with 8 bases identical to TRBD1. Germline trimming cut 0 bases from V and 2 bases from J; bases unmatched to any gene: 5. The germline V gene encodes CDR1 LGHNA and CDR2 YNFKEQ. CDR3 size: 16 residues. DNA of the CDR3: TGTGCCAGCAGCCAAGAGCGGGCAGGGGGCAACTATGGCTACACCTTC. Amino acids: CASSQERAGGNYGYTF.

This clone turned up a few times. This chain links TRBV25-1 with TRBJ2-1; either TRBD1 or TRBD2 may fit D (5 bases each). The CDR3 consists of 14 residues. Trimming cost V 8 bases and J 7 bases, with 18 bases left between them. The germline gives CDR1 MGHDK, CDR2 SYGVNS. CDR3 sequence reads: CASRPRVGENEQFF. The CDR3 DNA reads TGTGCCAGCCGTCCGCGGGTGGGGGAAAATGAGCAGTTCTTC.

This chain uses TRBV6-5 with TRBJ2-5; unclear D gene. Per germline, CDR1 MNHEY and CDR2 SVGAGI. V was clipped by 6 bases and J by 6 bases, with 8 bases between them. The CDR3 is 11 residues long. The CDR3 loop is CASRQGQTQYF. The CDR3 coding sequence is TGTGCCAGCAGACAAGGGCAGACCCAGTACTTC.

This clone occurred once. V usage is TRBV15 and J usage is TRBJ1-2, with a tentative D call TRBD1 (5 bases). The CDR3 consists of 17 residues. CDR1 and CDR2 (germline): LNHNV, YYDKDF (reference sequence). Deletions cut 1 base from V and 4 bases from J, with 19 bases between. CDR3 in amino acids: CATSRGPGGGGGYGYTF. CDR3 nucleotides: TGTGCCACCAGCAGAGGTCCCGGGGGTGGGGGTGGCTATGGCTACACCTTC.

This clone is a singleton in its sample. CDR3 sequence: CATSRPPGPFGTDTQYF. CDR3 DNA: TGTGCCACCAGCAGGCCGCCGGGCCCTTTCGGCACAGATACGCAGTATTTT. The chain has TRBV15 and TRBJ2-3; no reliable D call. Trimming pared 3 bases from V and 1 base from J, leaving 17 bases between. This CDR3 has 17 amino acids. The germline V gene has CDR1 LNHNV and CDR2 YYDKDF (reference sequence).

V is TRBV11-2 and J is TRBJ2-1; D possibly corresponds to TRBD2 (6 bases). Germline V gene sequence: CDR1 SGHAT, CDR2 FQNNGV. The CDR3 spans 15 residues. The V and J ends lost 5 bases and 7 bases respectively, with 18 bases between them. CDR3 in DNA: TGTGCCAGCAGCCCAGGTGCCTCTAGCGCGAATGAGCAGTTCTTC. The encoded protein is CASSPGASSANEQFF.